The next 28 T cell receptor beta chains were all read from a single sample in a study of blood T cell repertoires in COVID-19. Here immunoSEQ multiplex PCR was the method, and the copy in TCRdb shows in-frame clones only, minus some. The sample holds approximately 100,000 clones; approximately 89% are singletons and the top ten take roughly 15%. Specimen: peripheral blood. Receptors originate from an elderly woman in a cohort sampled during active COVID-19.

CDR3 coding DNA: TGCGCCAGCAACCTAGCGGGGAGACACAATGAGCAGTTCTTC. Its protein product is CASNLAGRHNEQFF. This chain connects TRBV10-2 to TRBJ2-1; TRBD2 agrees at 9 bases. The CDR3 is 14 residues long. The germline V gene encodes CDR1 WSHSY and CDR2 SAAADI. V lost 7 bases, J lost 5 bases, and 6 bases stayed unmatched.

The V gene is TRBV18, the J gene TRBJ1-6; a possible D gene is TRBD1 (6 bases). V gave up 1 base and J gave up 2 bases, with 15 bases separating them. Looked up from germline, CDR1 is KGHSH and CDR2 is LQKENI. The CDR3 loop spans 18 amino acids. The CDR3 region is CASSPLRMGDTYNSPLHF. The CDR3 DNA is TGTGCCAGCTCACCACTTAGAATGGGGGACACCTATAATTCACCCCTCCACTTT.

The chain carries TRBV6-5 and TRBJ2-2; 7 nucleotides agree with TRBD2. The CDR3 covers 15 residues. CDR1 MNHEY and CDR2 SVGAGI come from the germline V gene. V lost 8 bases to trimming and J lost 0 bases; unmatched junction nucleotides: 6. This CDR3 is CASGAGFANTGELFF. The CDR3 DNA follows: TGTGCCAGCGGAGCGGGGTTCGCGAACACCGGGGAGCTGTTTTTT.

This clone was picked up one time. The chain uses TRBV19 and TRBJ1-2; TRBD1 matches 7 bases. Trimming at V came to 6 bases and at J to 2 bases, leaving 12 bases not matched to a gene. Per germline, CDR1 LNHDA and CDR2 SQIVND (reference sequence). The CDR3 has 16 residues. The CDR3 protein is CASRETGTANNYGYTF. In DNA form, the CDR3 reads TGTGCCAGTAGAGAGACCGGGACAGCAAACAACTATGGCTACACCTTC.

V and J are TRBV9 and TRBJ2-3; the match to TRBD2 covers 13 bases. J lost 3 bases, V lost 3 bases, and 4 bases had no gene match. Germline-derived CDR1 and CDR2 are SGDLS and YYNGEE. The CDR3 has 16 amino acids. The CDR3 DNA is TGTGCCAGCAGCGCTAGACTAGCGGGGGGAACAGATACGCAGTATTTT. Its translation is CASSARLAGGTDTQYF.

This chain joins TRBV5-6 and TRBJ2-3; 11 bases match TRBD2. Per germline, CDR1 SGHDT and CDR2 YYEEEE. The CDR3 has 15 residues. V shed 5 bases and J 4 bases; nucleotides not matched to a gene: 6. The CDR3 sequence: CASSSGGVSADTQYF. CDR3 nucleotide sequence: TGTGCCAGCAGTAGCGGGGGGGTTAGCGCAGATACGCAGTATTTT.

This clone was found a few times. The V gene is TRBV18, the J gene TRBJ1-1; 10 nucleotides match TRBD1. V trimming: 2 bases; J trimming: 5 bases; junction bases outside the gene matches: 8. The length of the CDR3 is 16 residues. In germline, CDR1 is KGHSH, CDR2 LQKENI. The CDR3 region is CASSPIPDRGSTEAFF. The CDR3 nucleotides are TGTGCCAGCTCACCAATTCCGGACAGGGGGAGTACTGAAGCTTTCTTT. The full variable domain, rest sourced from reference TRBV18 and TRBJ1-1, is NAGVMQNPRHLVRRRGQEARLRCSPMKGHSHVYWYRQLPEEGLKFMVYLQKENIIDESGMPKERFSAEFPKEGPSILRIQQVVRGDSAAYFCASSPIPDRGSTEAFFGQGTRLTVV.

Comments on this clone: This same CDR3 is encoded by further DNA sequences in the sample. The rearrangement uses TRBV3-1 (or the pseudogene TRBV3-2) and TRBJ2-1; TRBD1 is a possible D gene (6 bases). Germline CDR1 is LGHDT and CDR2 is YNNKEL (reference sequence). The CDR3 loop spans 13 amino acids. V was shortened by 4 bases and J by 4 bases, with 8 bases between the two germline ends. CDR3 protein: CASSPDRYNEQFF. CDR3 coding DNA: TGTGCCAGCAGCCCTGACAGGTACAATGAGCAGTTCTTC.

The gene calls are TRBV7-9 and TRBJ1-5; no firm D call. V was cut by 1 base and J by 6 bases, with 7 bases left in between. Germline CDR1 reads SEHNR; CDR2 reads FQNEAQ (reference sequence). There are 13 residues in the CDR3. The chain's CDR3 is CASSLDSSQPQHF. Here the CDR3 DNA reads TGTGCCAGCAGCTTAGATAGTAGTCAGCCCCAGCATTTT.

The chain recombines TRBV28 with TRBJ1-2; 7 bases are shared with TRBD1. V trimming: 2 bases; J trimming: 7 bases; junction bases outside the gene matches: 10. The germline V gene has CDR1 MDHEN and CDR2 SYDVKM. The length of the CDR3 is 15 residues. The CDR3 spells CASSLTTGPFGGYTF. CDR3 DNA sequence: TGTGCCAGCAGTTTAACGACAGGGCCGTTCGGTGGCTACACCTTC.

This chain uses TRBV7-2 with TRBJ1-1; a weak D match, TRBD1 (5 bases). The CDR3 length is 14 residues. Trimming cost V 3 bases and J 4 bases, with 12 bases left between them. Germline V gene data show CDR1 as SGHTA and CDR2 as FQGNSA. The CDR3 region has the DNA TGTGCCAGCAGCTTGGGTGGGGCGAGCACTGAAGCTTTCTTT. Its translation: CASSLGGASTEAFF.

The chain is built from TRBV7-9 and TRBJ1-2; 9 bases fit TRBD1. CDR1 SEHNR and CDR2 FQNEAQ come from the germline V gene (reference sequence). The CDR3 spans 15 residues. V shed 5 bases, J shed 4 bases, and the junction held 8 bases outside the gene matches. The CDR3 is CASSTTGQGSYGYTF. The CDR3 coding sequence is TGTGCCAGCAGCACGACGGGACAGGGCAGCTATGGCTACACCTTC.

A few counts support this clone. The chain uses TRBV27 and TRBJ2-1, with 9 bases lining up with TRBD2. The CDR3 is 16 amino acids. V gave up 4 bases and J gave up 9 bases; unmatched junction bases: 13. Germline CDR1 MNHEY, CDR2 SMNVEV (reference sequence). The CDR3 region has the DNA TGTGCCAGCAGTTCACCACTCGCGGGGGGGCCAGGTGAGCAGTTCTTC. It encodes CASSSPLAGGPGEQFF.

J is TRBJ2-1 and V is TRBV9, with D possibly TRBD2 on 5 matching bases. The CDR3 is made up of 15 amino acids. Germline CDR1 SGDLS, CDR2 YYNGEE. V was pared by 2 bases and J by 2 bases, with 11 bases between. The CDR3 spells CASSVKLVPYNEQFF. The CDR3 DNA sequence: TGTGCCAGCAGCGTCAAACTAGTCCCCTACAATGAGCAGTTCTTC.

The chain joins TRBV5-4 to TRBJ2-2, with 7 nucleotides matching TRBD2. V was pared by 4 bases and J by 3 bases, with 9 bases of the junction left unmatched. This CDR3 comprises 16 residues. CDR1 is SGHNT, CDR2 YYREEE, per germline (reference sequence). The CDR3, as DNA: TGTGCCAGCAGCCGTCCAACTAGCGACCACACCGGGGAGCTGTTTTTT. It translates to CASSRPTSDHTGELFF.

This sequence joins TRBV4-2 and TRBJ2-1, with 7 bases identical to TRBD2. CDR1 is LGHNA and CDR2 is YNFKEQ in the germline V gene. The CDR3 runs to 14 residues. J lost 16 bases, V lost 0 bases, and 12 bases had no gene match. The CDR3 DNA sequence: TGTGCCAGCAGCCAAGATTCCGATCGGGGGGTGGTTTTCTTC. Translating it yields CASSQDSDRGVVFF.

On this clone itself: Other nucleotide sequences in the sample specify the same CDR3. J is TRBJ2-3 and V is TRBV5-1; possibly TRBD2 for D (5 bases). The CDR3 covers 13 residues. Germline V lookup: CDR1 SGHRS, CDR2 YFSETQ. Trimming removed 0 bases from V and 4 bases from J, with 6 bases in between. Here the CDR3 DNA reads TGCGCCAGCAGCTTGGCCGGGGCAGATACGCAGTATTTT. Translation: CASSLAGADTQYF.

This chain uses TRBV12-5 with TRBJ2-3, with D tentatively TRBD2 (6 bases). V lost 5 bases to trimming and J lost 5 bases, with 11 bases between them. This CDR3 comprises 13 residues. Per the germline V gene, CDR1 is LGHNT and CDR2 is FRNRAP. The CDR3 DNA is TGTGCTAGTGGTCGCGGAGGGGAAGATACGCAGTATTTT. Its protein product is CASGRGGEDTQYF.

The chain is built from TRBV11-2 and TRBJ2-5; D uncertain. In germline, CDR1 is SGHAT, CDR2 FQNNGV. V dropped 4 bases and J dropped 0 bases, with 3 bases sitting between them. The CDR3 runs 12 residues. The CDR3 sequence is CASSSYQETQYF. DNA of the CDR3: TGTGCCAGCAGCTCATACCAAGAGACCCAGTACTTC.

This clone was seen a handful of times. DNA of the CDR3: TGCAGTGCTAGGGGACTATCTGAGCAGTTCTTC. It yields the protein CSARGLSEQFF. J is TRBJ2-1 and V is TRBV20-1; 7 bases align to TRBD2. CDR1 is DFQATT and CDR2 is SNEGSKA in the germline V gene (reference sequence). The CDR3 sequence is 11 residues long. Trimming removed 3 bases from V and 9 bases from J; junction bases left unmatched: 2.

V usage is TRBV7-6 and J usage is TRBJ1-2; D not resolved. Germline CDR1 is SGHVS and CDR2 is FNYEAQ. This CDR3 comprises 16 residues. Trimming took off 0 bases at V and 3 bases at J, with 14 bases between the two ends. The CDR3 nucleotides are TGTGCCAGCAGCTTAGCGATCACAACTACCCACTATGGCTACACCTTC. It yields the protein CASSLAITTTHYGYTF.

The rearrangement joins TRBV10-3 to TRBJ1-3; no clear D gene. The V gene's germline CDR1 is ENHRY and CDR2 SYGVKD. The CDR3 loop spans 11 amino acids. Deletions cut 3 bases from V and 7 bases from J, with 4 bases between. DNA for the CDR3: TGTGCCATCAGTGACCGTAACACCATATATTTT. Protein product: CAISDRNTIYF.

The chain couples TRBV12-3 or TRBV12-4 to TRBJ1-2; no clear D. This CDR3 region has 12 residues. Trimming took 8 bases from V and 4 from J, leaving 11 bases between them. CDR3 nucleotide sequence: TGTGCCAGCCGGGGAGGGCGCTATGGCTACACCTTC. This encodes CASRGGRYGYTF.

The chain carries TRBV10-1 and TRBJ2-1; 9 bases are a match to TRBD1. Looked up from germline, CDR1 is WNHNN and CDR2 is SYGVQD (reference sequence). V lost 9 bases, J lost 7 bases, and 4 bases stayed unmatched. The CDR3 is 12 amino acids. The DNA for the CDR3 is TGCGCCAGGAGACAGGGGGAGAATGAGCAGTTCTTC. Protein sequence: CARRQGENEQFF.

This clone turned up a few times. The chain uses TRBV19 and TRBJ2-5; 14 bases are shared with TRBD2. The V gene's germline CDR1 is LNHDA and CDR2 SQIVND (reference sequence). Losses at the gene ends were 4 bases for V and 5 bases for J; bases not matched to a gene: 6. This CDR3 contains 16 residues. CDR3 residues: CASSTPGLAGEETQYF. The DNA for the CDR3 is TGTGCCAGTAGTACCCCGGGACTAGCGGGAGAGGAGACCCAGTACTTC. Combining the CDR3 with reference TRBV19 and TRBJ2-5 gives the whole variable domain DGGITQSPKYLFRKEGQNVTLSCEQNLNHDAMYWYRQDPGQGLRLIYYSQIVNDFQKGDIAEGYSVSREKKESFPLTVTSAQKNPTAFYLCASSTPGLAGEETQYFGPGTRLLVL.

The J gene is TRBJ2-1, the V gene TRBV27; tentatively, D is TRBD2 (5 bases). CDR3 length: 10 amino acids. V was cut by 6 bases and J by 13 bases, with 10 bases left in between. Germline values: CDR1 MNHEY, CDR2 SMNVEV (reference sequence). In nucleotides, the CDR3 is TGTGCCAGCAGCGAGGGCCCCCAGTTCTTC. Its translation: CASSEGPQFF.

The V and J genes are TRBV12-3 or TRBV12-4 and TRBJ2-7; TRBD2 agrees at 11 bases. J lost 3 bases, V lost 6 bases, and 1 base had no gene match. This CDR3 is built from 13 residues. This CDR3 is CASRLAGGYEQYF. The CDR3 DNA sequence: TGTGCCAGCAGGCTAGCGGGGGGCTACGAGCAGTACTTC.

CDR3 region: CASSLGDVLAGPRDTQYF. The CDR3 nucleotides are TGCGCCAGCAGCTTGGGGGATGTTCTAGCGGGGCCGAGAGATACGCAGTATTTT. This chain links TRBV5-1 with TRBJ2-3; TRBD2 agrees at 9 bases. The germline V gene has CDR1 SGHRS and CDR2 YFSETQ. The CDR3 has 18 amino acids. V trimming: 0 bases; J trimming: 5 bases; junction bases outside the gene matches: 13.